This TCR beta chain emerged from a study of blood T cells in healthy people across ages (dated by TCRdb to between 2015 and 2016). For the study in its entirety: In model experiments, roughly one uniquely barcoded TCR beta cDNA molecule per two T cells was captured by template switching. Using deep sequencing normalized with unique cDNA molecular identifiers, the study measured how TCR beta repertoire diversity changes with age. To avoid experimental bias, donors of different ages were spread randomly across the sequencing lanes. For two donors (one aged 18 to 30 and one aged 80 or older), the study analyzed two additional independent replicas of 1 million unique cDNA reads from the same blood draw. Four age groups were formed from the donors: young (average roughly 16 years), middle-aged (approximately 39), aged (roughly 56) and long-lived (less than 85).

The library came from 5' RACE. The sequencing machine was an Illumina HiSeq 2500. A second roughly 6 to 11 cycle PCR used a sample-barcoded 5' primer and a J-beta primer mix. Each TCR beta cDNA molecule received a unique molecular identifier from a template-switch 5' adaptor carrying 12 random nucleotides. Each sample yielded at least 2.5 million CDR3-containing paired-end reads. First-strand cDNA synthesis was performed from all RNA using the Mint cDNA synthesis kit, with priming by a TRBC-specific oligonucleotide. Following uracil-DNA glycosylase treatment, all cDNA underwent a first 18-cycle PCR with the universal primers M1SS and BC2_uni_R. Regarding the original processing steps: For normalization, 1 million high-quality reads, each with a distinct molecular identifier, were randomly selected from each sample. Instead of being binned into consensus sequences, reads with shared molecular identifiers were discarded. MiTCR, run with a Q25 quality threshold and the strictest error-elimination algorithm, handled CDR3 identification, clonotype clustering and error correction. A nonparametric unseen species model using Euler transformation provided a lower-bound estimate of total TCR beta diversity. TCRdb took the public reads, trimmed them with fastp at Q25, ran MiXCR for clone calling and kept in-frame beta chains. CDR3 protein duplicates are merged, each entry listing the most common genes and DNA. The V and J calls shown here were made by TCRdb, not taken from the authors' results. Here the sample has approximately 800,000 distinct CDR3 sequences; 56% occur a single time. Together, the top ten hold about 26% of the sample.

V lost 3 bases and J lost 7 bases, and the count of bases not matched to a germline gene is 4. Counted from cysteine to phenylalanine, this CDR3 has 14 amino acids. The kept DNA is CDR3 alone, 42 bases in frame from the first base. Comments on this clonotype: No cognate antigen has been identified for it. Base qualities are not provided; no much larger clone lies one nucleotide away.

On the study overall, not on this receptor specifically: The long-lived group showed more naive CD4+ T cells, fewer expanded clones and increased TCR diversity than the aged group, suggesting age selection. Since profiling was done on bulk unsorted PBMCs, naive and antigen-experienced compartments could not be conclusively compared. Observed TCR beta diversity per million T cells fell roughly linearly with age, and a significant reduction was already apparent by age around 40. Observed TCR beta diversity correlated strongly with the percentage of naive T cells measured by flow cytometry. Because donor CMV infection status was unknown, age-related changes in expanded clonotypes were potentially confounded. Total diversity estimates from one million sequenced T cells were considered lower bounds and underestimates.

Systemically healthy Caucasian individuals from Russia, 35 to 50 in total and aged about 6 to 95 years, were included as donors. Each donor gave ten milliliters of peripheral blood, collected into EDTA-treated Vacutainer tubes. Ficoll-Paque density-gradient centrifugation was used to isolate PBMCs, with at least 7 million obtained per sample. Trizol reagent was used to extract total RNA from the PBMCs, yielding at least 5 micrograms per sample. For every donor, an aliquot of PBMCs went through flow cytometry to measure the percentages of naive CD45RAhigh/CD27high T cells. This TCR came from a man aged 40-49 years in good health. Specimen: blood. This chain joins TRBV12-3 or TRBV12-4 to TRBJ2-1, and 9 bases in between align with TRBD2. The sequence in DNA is TGTGCCAGCAGTTTTAGCGGGAGTCGGAATGAGCAGTTCTTC. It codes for CASSFSGSRNEQFF.